The rows below give T cell receptor beta chains drawn from one sample of a study of PD-L1 blockade in urothelial cancer. Using immunoSEQ multiplex PCR, the repertoire was profiled, and TCRdb retains in-frame clones only, with some absent. The sample records tens of thousands of clones, approximately 84% being singletons. Sequencing used PBMCs, obtained around atezolizumab (anti-PD-L1) treatment. The receptors here all came from a man in his fifties or sixties with urothelial cancer. Each CDR3 is given with its conserved first and last residue.

V	J	CDR3
TRBV5-1	TRBJ2-2	CASRRGQGETGELFF
TRBV29-1	TRBJ2-3	CSVCYGSTDTQYF
TRBV28	TRBJ2-5	CASSSGPETQYF
TRBV5-6	TRBJ2-2	CASSLYGGTGELFF
TRBV27	TRBJ2-7	CASSLKTTPTYEQYF
TRBV7-9	TRBJ1-3	CATSGTGDTGNTIYF
TRBV28	TRBJ1-2	CASSLWYRGVYGYTF
TRBV30	TRBJ1-5	CACDTGEGRQPQHF
TRBV27	TRBJ2-7	CASSLIGLAGSEQYF
TRBV9	TRBJ2-1	CASSRSGGRSYEQFF
TRBV19	TRBJ2-1	CASSRTSGINEQFF
TRBV6-5	TRBJ2-4	CASSQRLAGKNIQYF
TRBV5-1	TRBJ2-2	CASSLKGRLAGGPSYTGELFF
TRBV9	TRBJ2-5	CASSVEGTKGTQYF
TRBV27	TRBJ2-5	CASSLYRSGETQYF
TRBV28	TRBJ1-1	CASSLLDSVNTEAFF
TRBV2	TRBJ2-2	CASRTGQSNTGELFF
TRBV18	TRBJ2-7	CASSRGGADSYEQYF
TRBV19	TRBJ1-5	CASSKVRTGGYQPQHF
TRBV7-3	TRBJ2-1	CASSLTSGYEQFF
TRBV7-2	TRBJ2-7	CASSSSRVGYEQYF
TRBV28	TRBJ1-2	CASSLNRQIGGYTF
TRBV19	TRBJ2-7	CASSLRTGIYEQYF
TRBV27	TRBJ2-1	CASSLSRAHHNEQFF
TRBV30	TRBJ1-4	CACGQGVGGEKLFF
TRBV2	TRBJ2-3	CASSVTAGTDTQYF
TRBV4-1	TRBJ1-2	CASRIPGARSYGYTF
TRBV19	TRBJ1-2	CASSSTGQAPTLYGYTF
TRBV27	TRBJ1-4	CASYDRLNEKLFF
TRBV9	TRBJ2-3	CASTPPGSPYTQYF
TRBV6-6	TRBJ2-3	CASSTRTGTTDTQYF
TRBV7-9	TRBJ2-2	CASSLGRGPFTGELFF
TRBV6-5	TRBJ1-1	CASSYGGTEAFF
TRBV7-7	TRBJ2-1	CASSERAGVNNEQFF
TRBV5-1	TRBJ1-1	CASSLEADTEAFF
TRBV10-3	TRBJ1-4	CAISDNTGDEKLFF
TRBV7-3	TRBJ2-7	CASSSIQGYEQYF
TRBV5-1	TRBJ2-5	CASSLSSGGAGETQYF
TRBV5-8	TRBJ2-3	CASSQPSGRAADTQYF
TRBV7-3	TRBJ2-1	CASSPGTSVYNEQFF
TRBV6-6	TRBJ1-1	CASSSLGTGNTEAFF
TRBV13	TRBJ1-1	CASSLDPRRATEAFF
TRBV5-8	TRBJ2-3	CASSLAGTSGPRDTQYF
TRBV7-8	TRBJ2-7	CASSLPRTTGSEQYF
TRBV29-1	TRBJ1-5	CSVATGVGQPQHF
TRBV6-6	TRBJ2-7	CASRRGRAESYEQYF
TRBV5-5	TRBJ1-2	CASSYAGQGAEGYTF
TRBV19	TRBJ2-1	CASSRDRESYNEQFF
TRBV27	TRBJ2-1	CASASTGTVTYNEQFF
TRBV18	TRBJ2-1	CASSLRGGRHNEQFF
TRBV13	TRBJ1-6	CASSPGQGNNSPLHF
TRBV30	TRBJ1-3	CAWSVSVSGNTIYF
TRBV19	TRBJ2-2	CASSIDLASGTNTGELFF
TRBV9	TRBJ1-2	CASSVALGGFGYGYTF
TRBV4-2	TRBJ2-2	CASSHSVTGTGELFF